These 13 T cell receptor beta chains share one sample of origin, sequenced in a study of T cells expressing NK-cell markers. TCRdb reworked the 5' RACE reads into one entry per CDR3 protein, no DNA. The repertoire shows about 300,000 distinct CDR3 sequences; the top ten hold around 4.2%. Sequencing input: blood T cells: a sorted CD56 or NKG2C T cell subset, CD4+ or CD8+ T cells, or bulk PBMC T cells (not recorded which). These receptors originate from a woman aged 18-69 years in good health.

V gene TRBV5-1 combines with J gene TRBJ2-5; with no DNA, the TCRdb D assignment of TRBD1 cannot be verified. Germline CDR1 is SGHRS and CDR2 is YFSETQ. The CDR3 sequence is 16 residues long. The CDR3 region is CASSLGGRGYQETQYF.

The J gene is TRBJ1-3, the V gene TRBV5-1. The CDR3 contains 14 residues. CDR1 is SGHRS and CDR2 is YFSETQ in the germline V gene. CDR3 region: CASSFGPSGNTIYF.

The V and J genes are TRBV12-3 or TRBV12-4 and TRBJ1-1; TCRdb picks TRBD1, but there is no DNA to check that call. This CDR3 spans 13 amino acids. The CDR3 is CASSLGGGAEAFF.

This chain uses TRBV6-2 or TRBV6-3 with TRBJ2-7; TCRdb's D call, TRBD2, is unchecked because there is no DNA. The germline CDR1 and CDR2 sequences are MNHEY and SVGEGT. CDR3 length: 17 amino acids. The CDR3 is CASSFLRLAGILGEQYF.

The CDR3 is CAWSPGLRNEQFF. This chain uses TRBV30 with TRBJ2-1. The CDR3 covers 13 residues. Germline CDR1 and CDR2: GTSNPN and SVGIG (reference sequence).

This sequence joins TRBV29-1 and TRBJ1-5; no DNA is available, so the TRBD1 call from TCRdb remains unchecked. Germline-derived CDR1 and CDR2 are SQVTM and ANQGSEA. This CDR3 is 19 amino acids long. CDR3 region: CSVEGGKDRGLPINQPQHF.

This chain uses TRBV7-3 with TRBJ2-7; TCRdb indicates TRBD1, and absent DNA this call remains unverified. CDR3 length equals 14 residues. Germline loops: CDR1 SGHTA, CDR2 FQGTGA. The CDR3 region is CASSPNGGFGEQYF.

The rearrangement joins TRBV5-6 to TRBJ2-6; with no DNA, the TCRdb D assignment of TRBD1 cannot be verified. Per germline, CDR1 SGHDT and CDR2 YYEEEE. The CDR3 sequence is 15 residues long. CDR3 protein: CASRFRGSGANVLTF.

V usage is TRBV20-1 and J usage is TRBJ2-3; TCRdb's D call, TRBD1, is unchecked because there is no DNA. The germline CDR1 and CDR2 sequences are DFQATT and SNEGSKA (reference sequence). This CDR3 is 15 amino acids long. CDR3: CSARTGTYSTDTQYF.

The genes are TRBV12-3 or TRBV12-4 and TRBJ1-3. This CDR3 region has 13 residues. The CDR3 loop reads CASTLMEESTIYF.

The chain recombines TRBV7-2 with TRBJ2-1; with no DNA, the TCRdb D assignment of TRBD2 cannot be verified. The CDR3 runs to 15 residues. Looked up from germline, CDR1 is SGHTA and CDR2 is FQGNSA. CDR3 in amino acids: CASSRDGRRYNEQFF.

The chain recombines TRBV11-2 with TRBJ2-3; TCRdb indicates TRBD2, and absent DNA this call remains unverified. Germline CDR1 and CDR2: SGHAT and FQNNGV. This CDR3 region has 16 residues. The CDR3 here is CASSLERGGGTDTQYF.

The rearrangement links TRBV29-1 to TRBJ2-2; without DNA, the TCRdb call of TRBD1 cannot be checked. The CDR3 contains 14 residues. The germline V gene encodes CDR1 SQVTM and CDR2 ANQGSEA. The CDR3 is CSVNTVGVTGELFF.